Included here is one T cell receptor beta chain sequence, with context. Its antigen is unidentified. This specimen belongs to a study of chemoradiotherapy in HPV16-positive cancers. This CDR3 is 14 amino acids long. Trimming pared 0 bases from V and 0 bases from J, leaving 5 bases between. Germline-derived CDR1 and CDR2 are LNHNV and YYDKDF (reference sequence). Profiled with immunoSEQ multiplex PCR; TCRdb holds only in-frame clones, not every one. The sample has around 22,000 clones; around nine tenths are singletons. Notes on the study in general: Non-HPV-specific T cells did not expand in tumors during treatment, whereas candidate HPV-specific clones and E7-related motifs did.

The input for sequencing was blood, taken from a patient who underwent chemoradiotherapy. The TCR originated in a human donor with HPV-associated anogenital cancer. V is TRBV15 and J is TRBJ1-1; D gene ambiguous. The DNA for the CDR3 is TGTGCCACCAGCAGAGAAGCCCTGAACACTGAAGCTTTCTTT. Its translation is CATSREALNTEAFF.